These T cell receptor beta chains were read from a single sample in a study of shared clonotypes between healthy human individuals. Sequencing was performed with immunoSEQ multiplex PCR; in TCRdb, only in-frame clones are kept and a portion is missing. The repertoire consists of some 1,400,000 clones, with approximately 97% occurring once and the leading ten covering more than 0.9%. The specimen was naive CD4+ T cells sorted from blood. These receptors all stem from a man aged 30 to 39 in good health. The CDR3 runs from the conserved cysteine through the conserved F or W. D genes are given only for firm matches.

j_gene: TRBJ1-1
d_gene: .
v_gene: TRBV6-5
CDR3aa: CASSRRTVMNTEAFF
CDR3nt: TGTGCCAGCAGTCGGCGGACAGTAATGAACACTGAAGCTTTCTTT

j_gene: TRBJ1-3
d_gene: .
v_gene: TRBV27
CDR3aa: CASSVNRELTGNTIYF
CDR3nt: TGTGCCAGCAGTGTAAACAGGGAATTGACTGGAAACACCATATATTTT

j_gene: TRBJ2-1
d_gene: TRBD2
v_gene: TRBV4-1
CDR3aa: CASSPTSREQFF
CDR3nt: TGCGCCAGCAGCCCGACTAGCCGTGAGCAGTTCTTC

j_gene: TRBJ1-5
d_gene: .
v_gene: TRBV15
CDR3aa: CATSRGRVGRSNQPQHF
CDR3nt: TGTGCCACCAGCAGAGGGAGGGTCGGGAGAAGCAATCAGCCCCAGCATTTT

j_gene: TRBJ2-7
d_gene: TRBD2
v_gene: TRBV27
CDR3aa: CASRPGLAASSYEQYF
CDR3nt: TGTGCCAGCAGACCGGGACTAGCGGCAAGCTCCTACGAGCAGTACTTC

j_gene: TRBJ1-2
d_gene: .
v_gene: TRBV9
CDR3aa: CASSPRGRGNYGYTF
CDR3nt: TGTGCCAGCAGCCCACGAGGTCGGGGGAACTATGGCTACACCTTC

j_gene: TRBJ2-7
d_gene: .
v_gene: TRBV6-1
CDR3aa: CASSEISVYEQYF
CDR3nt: TGTGCCAGCAGTGAAATTTCTGTTTACGAGCAGTACTTC

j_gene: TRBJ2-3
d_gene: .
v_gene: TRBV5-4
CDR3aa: CASRGQGTDTQYF
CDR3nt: TGTGCCAGCAGGGGCCAGGGCACAGATACGCAGTATTTT

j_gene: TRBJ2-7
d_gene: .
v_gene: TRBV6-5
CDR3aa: CASSFDRRNSYEQYF
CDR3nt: TGTGCCAGCAGTTTCGACAGGCGGAACTCCTACGAGCAGTACTTC

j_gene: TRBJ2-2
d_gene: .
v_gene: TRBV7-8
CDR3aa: CASSLWGTKALNTGELFF
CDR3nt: TGTGCCAGCAGCTTATGGGGGACGAAAGCCCTAAACACCGGGGAGCTGTTTTTT

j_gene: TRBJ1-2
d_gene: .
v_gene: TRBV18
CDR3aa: CASSPDNFYGYTF
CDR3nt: TGTGCCAGCTCACCAGACAACTTTTATGGCTACACCTTC

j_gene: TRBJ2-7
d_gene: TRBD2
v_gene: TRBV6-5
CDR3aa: CASSYWTSSDEQYF
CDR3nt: TGTGCCAGCAGTTACTGGACTAGCTCTGACGAGCAGTACTTC

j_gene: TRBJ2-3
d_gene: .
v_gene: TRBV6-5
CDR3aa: CASRNWGDTQYF
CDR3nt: TGTGCCAGCCGTAATTGGGGCGATACGCAGTATTTT

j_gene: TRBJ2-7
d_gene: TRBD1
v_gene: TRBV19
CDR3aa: CASSPRDRSYEQYF
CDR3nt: TGTGCCAGTAGTCCCCGGGACAGATCCTACGAGCAGTACTTC

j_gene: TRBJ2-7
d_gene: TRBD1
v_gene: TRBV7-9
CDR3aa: CASSSDRFYEQYF
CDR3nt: TGTGCCAGCAGCTCGGACAGGTTCTACGAGCAGTACTTC

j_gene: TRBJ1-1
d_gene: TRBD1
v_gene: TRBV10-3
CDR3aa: CAISRGRDAEAFF
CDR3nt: TGTGCCATCAGCAGGGGGCGCGATGCTGAAGCTTTCTTT

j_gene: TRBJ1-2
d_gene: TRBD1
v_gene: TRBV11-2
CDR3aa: CASSSGGGGYGYTF
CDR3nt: TGTGCCAGCAGCTCAGGGGGCGGAGGCTATGGCTACACCTTC